One and the same sample provided the 16 T cell receptor beta chains below, sequenced in a study of radiotherapy plus CTLA-4 blockade in lung cancer (dated 2018 in TCRdb). The protocol used for the library was the immunoSEQ multiplex PCR assay. TCRdb took this table from immuneACCESS and kept in-frame rearrangements with V and J called. Such tables lack part of the clones; where checked against another copy, unresolved V genes explain under half of the gap, and the rest is unexplained. The sample data list tens of thousands of clones, and around 76% of these were observed just once. Over 8.5% of the sample belongs to the ten largest clones. This specimen was peripheral blood, taken from a patient treated with radiotherapy plus ipilimumab. These receptors originate from a human donor with non-small cell lung cancer who had stable disease on radiotherapy plus ipilimumab.

This clone came up a few times. The J gene is TRBJ2-7, the V gene TRBV9; a possible D gene is TRBD1 (5 bases). From germline, CDR1 is SGDLS and CDR2 YYNGEE. The CDR3 has 16 amino acids. The V gene lost 0 bases and the J gene lost 0 bases, with 13 bases spanning the gap. CDR3 sequence: CASSVDQDTNSYEQYF. The CDR3 bases are TGTGCCAGCAGCGTAGACCAGGACACCAACTCCTACGAGCAGTACTTC.

The chain recombines TRBV6-5 with TRBJ1-4, with TRBD1 as a possible D gene (6 bases). Germline CDR1 reads MNHEY; CDR2 reads SVGAGI. The CDR3 is 13 amino acids. V dropped 4 bases and J dropped 8 bases, with 11 bases sitting between them. The CDR3 here is CASSWGRGEKLFF. The DNA for the CDR3 is TGTGCCAGCAGTTGGGGGAGGGGGGAAAAACTGTTTTTT.

The chain couples TRBV6-5 to TRBJ2-5; 11 positions agree with TRBD1. The ends lost 2 bases at V and 5 bases at J; junction bases unmatched: 7. CDR1 MNHEY and CDR2 SVGAGI come from the germline V gene. The CDR3 runs to 16 residues. The CDR3 DNA follows: TGTGCCAGCAGTTACCTCGGACAGGGGGCGCATGAGACCCAGTACTTC. This codes for CASSYLGQGAHETQYF.

For this clone: The junction shows a germline mismatch at one end, possibly a read error. The chain couples TRBV6-5 to TRBJ2-2; either TRBD1 or TRBD2 may fit D (6 bases each). This CDR3 spans 14 amino acids. Germline V gene lookup returns CDR1 MNHEY and CDR2 SVGAGI. The CDR3 coding sequence is TGTGCCAGCAGTTACACGGGGGCCCTCGGGGAGCTGCTTTTT. Protein product: CASSYTGALGELLF.

The chain has TRBV12-5 and TRBJ1-5, with D maybe TRBD1 (6 bases). The V and J ends lost 4 bases and 6 bases respectively, with 16 bases between them. This CDR3 contains 15 residues. Germline CDR1 and CDR2: LGHNT and FRNRAP. This chain's CDR3 is CASGSGAGVGQPQHF. Here the CDR3 DNA reads TGTGCTAGTGGTTCGGGGGCAGGGGTCGGTCAGCCCCAGCATTTT.

The rearrangement uses TRBV7-3 and TRBJ2-5; no firm D call. The CDR3 has 15 amino acids. Deletions cut 2 bases from V and 5 bases from J, with 15 bases between. Looked up from germline, CDR1 is SGHTA and CDR2 is FQGTGA. This CDR3 is CASSLGGEPWETQYF. CDR3 in DNA: TGTGCCAGCAGCTTAGGTGGGGAACCGTGGGAGACCCAGTACTTC.

The chain links TRBV5-1 to TRBJ1-2; perhaps TRBD1 as D (6 bases). This CDR3 is 17 amino acids long. Germline CDR1 reads SGHRS; CDR2 reads YFSETQ. The V end lost 4 bases, the J end lost 2 bases, and 21 bases lay between the germline ends. The CDR3 sequence is CASSLDGQVGTNYGYTF. The CDR3 DNA reads as TGCGCCAGCAGCCTGGATGGACAAGTAGGGACAAACTATGGCTACACCTTC. Full variable domain (remainder filled in from reference TRBV5-1 and TRBJ1-2): KAGVTQTPRYLIKTRGQQVTLSCSPISGHRSVSWYQQTPGQGLQFLFEYFSETQRNKGNFPGRFSGRQFSNSRSEMNVSTLELGDSALYLCASSLDGQVGTNYGYTFGSGTRLTVV.

The V call is TRBV19, the J call TRBJ2-3; TRBD2 agrees at 13 bases. CDR3 size: 18 residues. Unmatched junction bases numbered 10, after V lost 1 base and J lost 6 bases. Germline loops: CDR1 LNHDA, CDR2 SQIVND (reference sequence). The chain's CDR3 is CASSIGTSGGRSLDTQYF. The CDR3 DNA reads TGTGCCAGTAGTATAGGGACTAGCGGGGGCCGGAGCCTGGATACGCAGTATTTT.

J is TRBJ1-2 and V is TRBV9; 8 bases line up with TRBD1. The CDR3 has 13 residues. CDR1 and CDR2 (germline): SGDLS, YYNGEE. Trimming removed 3 bases from V and 6 bases from J; junction bases left unmatched: 4. CDR3: CASSGTGWNGYTF. CDR3 bases: TGTGCCAGCAGCGGGACAGGGTGGAATGGCTACACCTTC. Based on the CDR3 plus reference TRBV9 and TRBJ1-2, the full variable domain is DSGVTQTPKHLITATGQRVTLRCSPRSGDLSVYWYQQSLDQGLQFLIQYYNGEERAKGNILERFSAQQFPDLHSELNLSSLELGDSALYFCASSGTGWNGYTFGSGTRLTVV.

The V call is TRBV18, the J call TRBJ1-1; TRBD1 agrees at 8 bases. There are 14 residues in the CDR3. CDR1 and CDR2 from the germline V gene are KGHSH and LQKENI. V lost 2 bases to trimming and J lost 4 bases; unmatched junction nucleotides: 3. Here the CDR3 reads CASSPDRGATEAFF. The DNA for the CDR3 is TGTGCCAGCTCACCAGACAGGGGCGCCACTGAAGCTTTCTTT. Full variable domain (missing parts from reference TRBV18 and TRBJ1-1): NAGVMQNPRHLVRRRGQEARLRCSPMKGHSHVYWYRQLPEEGLKFMVYLQKENIIDESGMPKERFSAEFPKEGPSILRIQQVVRGDSAAYFCASSPDRGATEAFFGQGTRLTVV.

The gene calls are TRBV19 and TRBJ1-5; 9 positions agree with TRBD1. V lost 1 base, J lost 3 bases, and 4 bases stayed unmatched. CDR1 LNHDA and CDR2 SQIVND come from the germline V gene (reference sequence). The CDR3 totals 16 residues. The CDR3 is CASSIGQGGVNQPQHF. The CDR3 DNA reads as TGTGCCAGTAGTATAGGACAGGGGGGGGTCAATCAGCCCCAGCATTTT.

The V and J genes are TRBV10-1 and TRBJ2-2, with D possibly being TRBD1 or TRBD2 (5 bases each). With 8 bases removed from V and 3 bases from J, the gap between germline ends came to 16 bases. The germline V gene encodes CDR1 WNHNN and CDR2 SYGVQD (reference sequence). The CDR3 spans 15 residues. CDR3 loop: CASRYGGQDTGELFF. CDR3 coding DNA: TGCGCCAGCCGTTATGGGGGTCAAGACACCGGGGAGCTGTTTTTT.

The sample holds a few counts of this clone. The chain carries TRBV4-3 and TRBJ2-7; weak D call: TRBD1 (6 bases). The CDR3 loop spans 15 amino acids. V was cut by 4 bases and J by 0 bases, with 13 bases left in between. Germline CDR1 LGHNA, CDR2 YSLEER. CDR3 nucleotides: TGCGCCAGCAGCCCAGGGACATTTAACTCCTACGAGCAGTACTTC. It yields the protein CASSPGTFNSYEQYF.

The gene calls are TRBV6-1 and TRBJ2-7; TRBD1 or TRBD2 may be the D gene (5 bases each). The CDR3 consists of 15 residues. Germline lookup yields CDR1 MNHNS and CDR2 SASEGT. Trimming shortened V by 1 base and J by 3 bases, and 13 bases separated the two germline ends. The CDR3 loop is CASSEGPGTHYEQYV. The CDR3 DNA sequence: TGTGCCAGCAGTGAAGGACCGGGGACCCACTACGAGCAGTACGTC.

In nucleotides, the CDR3 is TGTGCCAGCAGTTCGTACACGAACACTGAAGCTTTCTTT. Protein product: CASSSYTNTEAFF. The chain combines TRBV6-6 with TRBJ1-1, with D uncertain. Germline V lookup: CDR1 MNHNY, CDR2 SVGAGI (reference sequence). Trimming cost V 4 bases and J 1 base, with 7 bases left between them. The CDR3 is 13 amino acids.

This clone appeared once. The junction departs from germline at one end; a sequencing error may be responsible. This chain links TRBV5-6 with TRBJ1-5, with D unresolved. The CDR3 extends over 16 amino acids. Germline assignment: CDR1 SGHDT and CDR2 YYEEEE. The CDR3 DNA reads TGTGCCAGCAGCAGTGGCTACAAAGATAGCAATCAGCTCCAGCGTTTT. This codes for CASSSGYKDSNQLQRF.